This TCR beta chain was captured in a study of blood T cell repertoires in COVID-19 (dated by TCRdb to 2020 to 2022). At the level of the whole study: Samples covering the acute and convalescent phases of COVID-19 were provided by collaborators in the United States, Italy and Spain. Where available, HLA class I and class II types were taken from metadata supplied by the sample provider and were not determined by assay-based typing. The sample metadata nearly always contained a de-identified subject ID, COVID-19 status, age in years and sex. Deeply sampled blood TCRbeta repertoires from subjects exposed to, actively infected with, or recovered from COVID-19 were included in the dataset. A freely available public database, intended as a resource for researchers studying the immune response to SARS-CoV-2, is where the repertoires were released. The prospective study material was composed of cDNA or gDNA derived from T cells, B-cell-depleted T cells, or PBMCs. Samples came from the ongoing ImmuneRACE study (first 160 participants) plus 1,254 subjects from 6 global collaborators. The research as a whole found: Clinical and demographic metadata were provided uncurated, with the amount varying by source and participant.

TCRbeta CDR3 regions were amplified from genomic DNA using the immunoSEQ Assay, a bias-controlled multiplex PCR. The original pipeline was this. The number of nucleated cells in each sample was estimated from the amplification of reference gene primers within the assay. To quantify the absolute abundance of each unique TCRbeta CDR3 rearrangement, sequence reads were collapsed and filtered. For each sample, productive Simpson clonality was calculated as the square root of Simpson's diversity index over productive rearrangements. TCRdb stores this immuneACCESS table with in-frame sequences only. Part of the clones is absent; in the studies checked, under half of the shortfall reflects unresolved V genes, and no reason is known for the rest. V and J calls and clone size follow that table, whereas D and trimming were derived from the DNA. Present in this sample are 250,000 or so clones, around 90% of which were seen just once. Of the sample, about 3% is held by the ten largest clones.

As concerns this clone: Its antigen has not been determined. Base qualities are not at hand, and no much larger clone is one base apart.

Enrolling through a virtual design, the prospective study's participants ranged in age from roughly 18 to 89 years and lived across roughly 23 United States geographic areas. In the prospective study, cohorts were assigned on the basis of participant-reported clinical history obtained from a screening survey and a study questionnaire. Exposed participants had been in contact, within 2 weeks of entering the study, with a person who had a PCR-confirmed or clinician-diagnosed case of COVID-19. Each participant in the prospective study had whole blood, serum and a nasopharyngeal or oropharyngeal swab collected by mobile phlebotomists. Additional blood draws and questionnaires over an approximately 2-month period could optionally be provided by prospective study participants. Blood samples from the prospective study were shipped frozen or at room temperature prior to DNA extraction. Per the germline V gene, SGHDT is the CDR1 and YYEEEE is the CDR2. Measured from the cysteine to the phenylalanine, the CDR3 is 14 residues long. The only DNA kept is the CDR3, 42 bases in frame from the first base.

The V and J segments used are TRBV5-6 and TRBJ2-7; a weak D assignment points to TRBD1 (5 bases agree). This receptor was obtained from a man aged 35-49 years who had been exposed to COVID-19. Input material: PBMCs or T cells enriched from blood (not recorded which). The CDR3 here reads CASSRSRASYEQYF. The sequenced DNA: TGTGCTTCAAGCCGGAGCAGGGCTTCCTACGAGCAGTACTTC.